This is a list of T cell receptor beta chains from one sample in a study of T cells in Graves' hyperthyroidism and ophthalmopathy. TCRdb reprocessed the multiplex PCR reads with MiXCR, giving one entry per CDR3 protein. The table records approximately 640,000 distinct CDR3 sequences, around 16% of them present only once. Sequenced input: blood. The source of these receptors is a man over 45 with Graves' hyperthyroidism. Both conserved end residues are part of each CDR3. Fields, in order: clone size, J gene, V gene, D gene, CDR3 DNA, CDR3 protein. D genes are given only for firm matches. Some rows mark clone size as missing; the rest say once, few, many or name a class of expanded clone.

abundance: -
j_gene: TRBJ2-3
v_gene: TRBV4-1
d_gene: TRBD1
CDR3nt: TGCGCCAGCAGCCTTAACCGGGACAGCAACACAGATACGCAGTATTTT
CDR3aa: CASSLNRDSNTDTQYF

abundance: few
j_gene: TRBJ2-3
v_gene: TRBV28
d_gene: TRBD2
CDR3nt: TGTGCCAGCAGTTTATGGGCTAGCGGGAGCACAGATACGCAGTATTTT
CDR3aa: CASSLWASGSTDTQYF

abundance: few
j_gene: TRBJ2-3
v_gene: TRBV24-1
d_gene: TRBD1
CDR3nt: TGTGCCACCAGTGAAGCGACAGGGATCACAGATACGCAGTATTTT
CDR3aa: CATSEATGITDTQYF

abundance: -
j_gene: TRBJ1-3
v_gene: TRBV11-2
d_gene: -
CDR3nt: TGTGCCAGCAGCTTAGGATACGGGACCAACTCTGGAAACACCATATATTTT
CDR3aa: CASSLGYGTNSGNTIYF

abundance: few
j_gene: TRBJ2-3
v_gene: TRBV5-1
d_gene: -
CDR3nt: TGCGCCAGCAACCGACAGGCTAGTTCGCCGGTGGATACGCAGTATTTT
CDR3aa: CASNRQASSPVDTQYF

abundance: many
j_gene: TRBJ1-3
v_gene: TRBV6-2/TRBV6-3
d_gene: -
CDR3nt: TGTGCCAGCAGTTACTCGCCCCAGGGGACTTCTGGAAACACCATATATTTT
CDR3aa: CASSYSPQGTSGNTIYF

abundance: many
j_gene: TRBJ1-6
v_gene: TRBV27
d_gene: TRBD1
CDR3nt: TGTGCCAGCAGTTTGGAGGGGGCGCAATCACCCCTCCACTTT
CDR3aa: CASSLEGAQSPLHF

abundance: -
j_gene: TRBJ2-7
v_gene: TRBV12-3/TRBV12-4
d_gene: TRBD2
CDR3nt: TGTGCCAGCAGCAGGACTAGCGGTCAATACGAGCAGTACTTC
CDR3aa: CASSRTSGQYEQYF

abundance: many
j_gene: TRBJ1-2
v_gene: TRBV27
d_gene: TRBD1
CDR3nt: TGTGCCAGCAGTCCCAATCACTTACAGGGGGCTACCTATGGCTACACCTTC
CDR3aa: CASSPNHLQGATYGYTF

abundance: -
j_gene: TRBJ2-1
v_gene: TRBV20-1
d_gene: -
CDR3nt: TGCAGTGCTAGATTACACCGGGACTCTTACAATGAGCAGTTCTTC
CDR3aa: CSARLHRDSYNEQFF

abundance: -
j_gene: TRBJ2-1
v_gene: TRBV11-1
d_gene: TRBD2
CDR3nt: TGTGCCAGCAGCTTAGGCCCCACTAGCGGGAGGGCCAGTGAGCAGTTCTTC
CDR3aa: CASSLGPTSGRASEQFF

abundance: few
j_gene: TRBJ2-7
v_gene: TRBV28
d_gene: TRBD2
CDR3nt: TGTGCCAGCAGTTGGACTAGCGGGATGACCCACGAGCAGTACTTC
CDR3aa: CASSWTSGMTHEQYF

abundance: many
j_gene: TRBJ2-2
v_gene: TRBV10-3
d_gene: -
CDR3nt: TGTGCCATCAGTGACCCTCCCTCAGGGATCGGGACCGGGGAGCTGTTTTTT
CDR3aa: CAISDPPSGIGTGELFF

abundance: -
j_gene: TRBJ1-3
v_gene: TRBV5-1
d_gene: -
CDR3nt: TGCGCCAGCAGCTTGGGTCCGGGCCCTATGGGTGGAAACACCATATATTTT
CDR3aa: CASSLGPGPMGGNTIYF

abundance: -
j_gene: TRBJ2-3
v_gene: TRBV11-3
d_gene: TRBD2
CDR3nt: TGTGCCAGCAGCTTACTAGCGGGAGCCAACACAGATACGCAGTATTTT
CDR3aa: CASSLLAGANTDTQYF

abundance: many
j_gene: TRBJ2-7
v_gene: TRBV11-2
d_gene: -
CDR3nt: TGTGCCAGCAGCTTAGTAAGTGACAGAAAGTACGAGCAGTACTTC
CDR3aa: CASSLVSDRKYEQYF

abundance: few
j_gene: TRBJ1-6
v_gene: TRBV20-1
d_gene: -
CDR3nt: TGCAGTGCTAGGGAGGGGGAACAGATTTATTCACCCCTCCACTTT
CDR3aa: CSAREGEQIYSPLHF

abundance: few
j_gene: TRBJ1-4
v_gene: TRBV7-2
d_gene: TRBD1
CDR3nt: TGTGCCAGCAGCGCCGGGACAGGCCGATCGCGTGAAAAACTGTTTTTT
CDR3aa: CASSAGTGRSREKLFF

abundance: -
j_gene: TRBJ2-2
v_gene: TRBV29-1
d_gene: TRBD1
CDR3nt: TGCAGCGTTGAAGATCGAGGAAGGGGGCGGTCCGGGGAGCTGTTTTTT
CDR3aa: CSVEDRGRGRSGELFF

abundance: many
j_gene: TRBJ2-2
v_gene: TRBV29-1
d_gene: -
CDR3nt: TGCAGCGTTGGGCGAGGGCTGGGCACCGGGGAGCTGTTTTTT
CDR3aa: CSVGRGLGTGELFF

abundance: -
j_gene: TRBJ1-3
v_gene: TRBV6-9
d_gene: -
CDR3nt: TGTGCCAGCAGTTACGTGGCTTCTGGAAACACCATATATTTT
CDR3aa: CASSYVASGNTIYF

abundance: many
j_gene: TRBJ2-5
v_gene: TRBV20-1
d_gene: -
CDR3nt: TGCAGTGCTAGGGTTTGGCGAGCGGATCTCCAAGAGACCCAGTACTTC
CDR3aa: CSARVWRADLQETQYF

abundance: few
j_gene: TRBJ2-7
v_gene: TRBV5-1
d_gene: TRBD1
CDR3nt: TGCGCCAGCCGGTCCCCGGGGACAGGGGGCTCGAGCGAGCAGTACTTC
CDR3aa: CASRSPGTGGSSEQYF

abundance: few
j_gene: TRBJ2-7
v_gene: TRBV7-2
d_gene: TRBD1
CDR3nt: TGTGCCAGCAGTTACCTCGACAGGGTCCGTGGCGAGCAGTACTTC
CDR3aa: CASSYLDRVRGEQYF

abundance: -
j_gene: TRBJ2-7
v_gene: TRBV7-9
d_gene: -
CDR3nt: TGTGCCAGCAGCAGCCAGAGTGGGTACGAGCAGTACTTC
CDR3aa: CASSSQSGYEQYF

abundance: many
j_gene: TRBJ2-3
v_gene: TRBV28
d_gene: TRBD2
CDR3nt: TGTGCCAGCAGTTCAGCGGGAAAGGGCACAGATACGCAGTATTTT
CDR3aa: CASSSAGKGTDTQYF

abundance: few
j_gene: TRBJ2-1
v_gene: TRBV7-9
d_gene: TRBD2
CDR3nt: TGTGCCAGCAGCTTATCCAGTCTTGGAGGGAGGGCTAATGAGCAGTTCTTC
CDR3aa: CASSLSSLGGRANEQFF

abundance: many
j_gene: TRBJ2-1
v_gene: TRBV29-1
d_gene: TRBD2
CDR3nt: TGCAGCGTTGCGGAGACTAGCACAAATGAGCAGTTCTTC
CDR3aa: CSVAETSTNEQFF

abundance: many
j_gene: TRBJ2-5
v_gene: TRBV11-2
d_gene: -
CDR3nt: TGTGCCAGCAGCTTAGTATCGCGGGGCGCTGAGACCCAGTACTTC
CDR3aa: CASSLVSRGAETQYF

abundance: few
j_gene: TRBJ2-3
v_gene: TRBV7-9
d_gene: TRBD2
CDR3nt: TGTGCCAGCGGCGGGAGAACTAGCGGGAGCCCAGATACGCAGTATTTT
CDR3aa: CASGGRTSGSPDTQYF

abundance: many
j_gene: TRBJ2-7
v_gene: TRBV19
d_gene: -
CDR3nt: TGTGCCAGTAAACGGGCAAATCAGACGAACTACGAGCAGTACTTC
CDR3aa: CASKRANQTNYEQYF

abundance: many
j_gene: TRBJ1-1
v_gene: TRBV2
d_gene: -
CDR3nt: TGTGCCAGCAGTGAAGAGGGGACTGAAGCTTTCTTT
CDR3aa: CASSEEGTEAFF

abundance: many
j_gene: TRBJ2-7
v_gene: TRBV30
d_gene: -
CDR3nt: TGTGCCTGGAGCCGCCTGACAGTCTCCTACGAGCAGTACTTC
CDR3aa: CAWSRLTVSYEQYF

abundance: -
j_gene: TRBJ2-5
v_gene: TRBV7-2
d_gene: TRBD1
CDR3nt: TGTGCCAGCAGCTTAGTGTTGGGACAGGGCCAAGAGACCCAGTACTTC
CDR3aa: CASSLVLGQGQETQYF

abundance: many
j_gene: TRBJ1-1
v_gene: TRBV28
d_gene: -
CDR3nt: TGTGCCAGCTACCTACAGGGATTTACTGAAGCTTTCTTT
CDR3aa: CASYLQGFTEAFF

abundance: -
j_gene: TRBJ1-1
v_gene: TRBV29-1
d_gene: -
CDR3nt: TGCAGCGTACAACAAAGTATGAACACTGAAGCTTTCTTT
CDR3aa: CSVQQSMNTEAFF

abundance: many
j_gene: TRBJ1-2
v_gene: TRBV5-1
d_gene: TRBD1
CDR3nt: TGCGCCAGCAGCGGGACAGGGTTCGTCTATGGCTACACCTTC
CDR3aa: CASSGTGFVYGYTF

abundance: -
j_gene: TRBJ2-2
v_gene: TRBV7-6
d_gene: TRBD2
CDR3nt: TGTGCCAGCAGCTTCATTACAGGGGATGTTGTGACTAGCGGGATAAGCGGGGAGCTGTTTTTT
CDR3aa: CASSFITGDVVTSGISGELFF

abundance: -
j_gene: TRBJ2-1
v_gene: TRBV12-5
d_gene: TRBD2
CDR3nt: TGTGCTAGTGGTTTGCCCTTGATCGGGGCTAGCGGGAGTCTTCACAATGAGCAGTTCTTC
CDR3aa: CASGLPLIGASGSLHNEQFF

abundance: few
j_gene: TRBJ2-4
v_gene: TRBV27
d_gene: -
CDR3nt: TGTGCCAGCAGTTTTACAGGGAAAAACATTCAGTACTTC
CDR3aa: CASSFTGKNIQYF

abundance: few
j_gene: TRBJ2-5
v_gene: TRBV6-1
d_gene: TRBD1
CDR3nt: TGTGCCAGCAGTCCGACAGGGGCCCCGTTGGAGACCCAGTACTTC
CDR3aa: CASSPTGAPLETQYF

abundance: few
j_gene: TRBJ2-3
v_gene: TRBV7-3
d_gene: TRBD2
CDR3nt: TGTGCCAGCAGCCGGTCGGGGGGAGGCACAGATACGCAGTATTTT
CDR3aa: CASSRSGGGTDTQYF

abundance: -
j_gene: TRBJ2-7
v_gene: TRBV19
d_gene: -
CDR3nt: TGTGCCAGTAGGCCTCGACCGGGACATCAGGGCGGGTTCGAGCAGTACTTC
CDR3aa: CASRPRPGHQGGFEQYF

abundance: many
j_gene: TRBJ2-3
v_gene: TRBV28
d_gene: -
CDR3nt: TGTGCCAGCACGGAAGCGGTTCCCACCCAGGTAGATACGCAGTATTTT
CDR3aa: CASTEAVPTQVDTQYF

abundance: once
j_gene: TRBJ2-5
v_gene: TRBV9
d_gene: TRBD2
CDR3nt: TGTGCCAGCAGCGTCAACTTGGGACTAGCGGCTTTTGAGACCCAGTACTTC
CDR3aa: CASSVNLGLAAFETQYF

abundance: few
j_gene: TRBJ2-1
v_gene: TRBV9
d_gene: TRBD2
CDR3nt: TGTGCCAGCAGTAATCCGGGACTAGCGATTAATGAGCAGTTCTTC
CDR3aa: CASSNPGLAINEQFF

abundance: many
j_gene: TRBJ2-2
v_gene: TRBV6-5
d_gene: TRBD2
CDR3nt: TGTGCCAGCAGGCCTAGCGGGAGAAGCACCGGGGAGCTGTTTTTT
CDR3aa: CASRPSGRSTGELFF

abundance: many
j_gene: TRBJ1-4
v_gene: TRBV6-1
d_gene: TRBD1
CDR3nt: TGTGCCAGCAGTTATGGACAGGGCGGGGAAAAACTGTTTTTT
CDR3aa: CASSYGQGGEKLFF

abundance: many
j_gene: TRBJ2-7
v_gene: TRBV27
d_gene: TRBD2
CDR3nt: TGTGCCAGCAGTCCCCCACTAGCGGATAACTCCTACGAGCAGTACTTC
CDR3aa: CASSPPLADNSYEQYF

abundance: few
j_gene: TRBJ2-1
v_gene: TRBV6-5
d_gene: TRBD2
CDR3nt: TGTGCCAGCAGTTACTCCGGGGGGGGGCATGAGCAGTTCTTC
CDR3aa: CASSYSGGGHEQFF

abundance: many
j_gene: TRBJ1-5
v_gene: TRBV27
d_gene: -
CDR3nt: TGTGCCAGCAGATTTGGACGGCCCGATCAGCCCCAGCATTTT
CDR3aa: CASRFGRPDQPQHF

abundance: few
j_gene: TRBJ2-1
v_gene: TRBV13
d_gene: TRBD2
CDR3nt: TGTGCCAGCAGCTCGGGAGGTAGCGACGACAATGAGCAGTTCTTC
CDR3aa: CASSSGGSDDNEQFF

abundance: many
j_gene: TRBJ2-1
v_gene: TRBV18
d_gene: -
CDR3nt: TGTGCCAGCTCACCGCAACCGGGACCTTACAATGAGCAGTTCTTC
CDR3aa: CASSPQPGPYNEQFF

abundance: many
j_gene: TRBJ2-1
v_gene: TRBV24-1
d_gene: TRBD2
CDR3nt: TGTGCCACCAGATCTGGGACTAGCGGTTCCTACAATGAGCAGTTCTTC
CDR3aa: CATRSGTSGSYNEQFF

abundance: -
j_gene: TRBJ2-7
v_gene: TRBV19
d_gene: -
CDR3nt: TGTGCCAGTAGTATGGTTGGACAGCCCTACGAGCAGTACTTC
CDR3aa: CASSMVGQPYEQYF

abundance: -
j_gene: TRBJ2-7
v_gene: TRBV7-8
d_gene: TRBD1
CDR3nt: TGTGCCAGCAGCTTCGAGACAGGGGCCATCTCCTACGAGCAGTACTTC
CDR3aa: CASSFETGAISYEQYF

abundance: many
j_gene: TRBJ1-3
v_gene: TRBV28
d_gene: -
CDR3nt: TGTGCCAGCAGTCCCTTAGGGAACTCTGGAAACACCATATATTTT
CDR3aa: CASSPLGNSGNTIYF